This TCR beta chain was captured by sequencing in a study of blood T cell repertoires in COVID-19. V lost 0 bases, J lost 10 bases, and 11 bases stayed unmatched. The CDR3 runs 15 residues. The germline gives CDR1 SGHKS, CDR2 YYEKEE (reference sequence). Repertoires were generated with immunoSEQ multiplex PCR, while TCRdb's copy carries only in-frame clones and drops some. This sample carries more than 95,000 clones, about 81% of them seen once, and the ten largest clones take 18%. This receptor was obtained from a man older than 75 with acute or convalescent COVID-19. This chain connects TRBV5-5 to TRBJ1-2, with TRBD1 matching 8 bases. Sequenced material: peripheral blood. The CDR3 DNA reads TGTGCCAGCAGCTTGGCGCCGGGACAGGCCTTCTCCTACACCTTC. Amino acids: CASSLAPGQAFSYTF.